What follows is one T cell receptor beta chain and its context. CDR1 is SGHTA and CDR2 is FQGNSA in the germline V gene. CDR3 length: 16 residues. The V gene lost 4 bases and the J gene lost 2 bases, with 16 bases spanning the gap. These data belong to a study of blood T cell repertoires in COVID-19. Study as a whole: COVID-19 samples, acute and convalescent, were from the United States, Italy and Spain. The cDNA or gDNA used as material had been derived from T cells, B-cell-depleted T cells, or PBMCs.

Original processing notes: Amplification from reference gene primers served as the basis for estimated nucleated cell counts. Assay: immunoSEQ multiplex PCR; the TCRdb copy retains only in-frame clones and omits some. Clonal size and the V and J genes are those of that table, whereas D and trimming came from the DNA. The sample carries 52,000 or so clones, 70% to 90% recorded once. The TCR comes from a man of 80 years or more with acute or convalescent COVID-19. Sequencing was done on a sample of peripheral blood. The chain joins TRBV7-2 to TRBJ2-3; D is unclear. CDR3 nucleotide sequence: TGTGCCAGCAGCTCCTCCATTTCGGTAGTCACAGATACGCAGTATTTT. Translated: CASSSSISVVTDTQYF. The variable domain in full, with the rest retrieved from reference TRBV7-2 and TRBJ2-3, is GAGVSQSPSNKVTEKGKDVELRCDPISGHTALYWYRQSLGQGLEFLIYFQGNSAPDKSGLPSDRFSAERTGGSVSTLTIQRTQQEDSAVYLCASSSSISVVTDTQYFGPGTRLTVL.